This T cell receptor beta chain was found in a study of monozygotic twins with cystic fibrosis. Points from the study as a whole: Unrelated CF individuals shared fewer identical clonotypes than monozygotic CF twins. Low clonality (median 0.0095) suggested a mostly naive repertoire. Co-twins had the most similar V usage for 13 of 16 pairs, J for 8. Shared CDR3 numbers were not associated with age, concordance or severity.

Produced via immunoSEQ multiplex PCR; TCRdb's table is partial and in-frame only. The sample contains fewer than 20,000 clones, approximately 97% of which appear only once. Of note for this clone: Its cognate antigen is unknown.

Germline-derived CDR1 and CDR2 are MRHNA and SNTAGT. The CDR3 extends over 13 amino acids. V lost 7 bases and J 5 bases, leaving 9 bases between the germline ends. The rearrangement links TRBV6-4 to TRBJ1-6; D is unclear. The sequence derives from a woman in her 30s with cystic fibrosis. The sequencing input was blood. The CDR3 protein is CASKEGDNSPLHF. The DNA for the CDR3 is TGTGCCAGCAAAGAGGGCGATAATTCACCCCTCCACTTT.